This T cell receptor beta chain is from a study of cytomegalovirus exposure and HLA in healthy donors. As for this clone: Its specificity is not known.

Study findings and constraints: Segments of the TCR beta V type were, in most cases, productive about 90% or about 30% of the time in an earlier analysis. Some TCR beta chains (approximately 180 of them) were listed as cytomegalovirus-associated. DRB1 had the most TCR associations and HLA-C the fewest, a later analysis found, with rates varying by HLA locus. Later, an analysis found that common viral pathogens appeared to be linked with several of the most significant clusters.

Germline V CDR1 and CDR2: SGHTA, FQGTGA. V was clipped by 1 base and J by 9 bases; unmatched bases: 5. This CDR3 is 14 amino acids long. The PCR had 60 Vbeta and 13 Jbeta primers. TCRdb's table, derived via immunoSEQ multiplex PCR, lists solely in-frame clones and lacks some. The table has around 210,000 clones, roughly 78% seen once; the top ten hold around 0.44%. Input material: PBMCs. The receptor comes from a boy younger than 18 in good health and CMV-seronegative. The chain carries TRBV7-3 and TRBJ2-1, with 8 bases matching TRBD2. In DNA form, the CDR3 reads TGTGCCAGCAGCTTAAACGGGGGGGCGGGTGAGCAGTTCTTC. Protein: CASSLNGGAGEQFF.